The T cell receptor (beta chain) described here comes from a study of T cell responses to AZD1222 COVID-19 vaccine. Repertoires were generated with immunoSEQ multiplex PCR, while TCRdb's copy carries only in-frame clones and drops some. The data show some 120,000 clones, with roughly nine tenths seen just once and about 9.5% held by the top ten. Study-level points and caveats: Scientists sampled the repertoires only once the peak T cell response had passed. Females outnumbered males among donors, who were mostly white British; clonal diversity was possibly underestimated. The study identified only six AZD1222 recipients as seropositive at baseline. Within unmutated variant regions lay the reported targets of nearly half of spike-specific TCRs.

This clone was picked up one time. The antigen is not known. The same CDR3 is also encoded by other DNA sequences in this sample. The CDR3 consists of 14 residues. Germline V lookup: CDR1 KGHSH, CDR2 LQKENI. Trimming left V 3 bases short and J 3 bases short, with 10 bases between. The rearrangement links TRBV18 to TRBJ2-3, with D tentatively TRBD1 (6 bases). The receptor was isolated from an adult who received the AZD1222 COVID-19 vaccine. Sequencing used peripheral blood, obtained 28 days after the second AZD1222 dose. The CDR3 region has the DNA TGTGCCAGCTCACCTCGGACAGCGACAGATACGCAGTATTTT. This sequence encodes CASSPRTATDTQYF.